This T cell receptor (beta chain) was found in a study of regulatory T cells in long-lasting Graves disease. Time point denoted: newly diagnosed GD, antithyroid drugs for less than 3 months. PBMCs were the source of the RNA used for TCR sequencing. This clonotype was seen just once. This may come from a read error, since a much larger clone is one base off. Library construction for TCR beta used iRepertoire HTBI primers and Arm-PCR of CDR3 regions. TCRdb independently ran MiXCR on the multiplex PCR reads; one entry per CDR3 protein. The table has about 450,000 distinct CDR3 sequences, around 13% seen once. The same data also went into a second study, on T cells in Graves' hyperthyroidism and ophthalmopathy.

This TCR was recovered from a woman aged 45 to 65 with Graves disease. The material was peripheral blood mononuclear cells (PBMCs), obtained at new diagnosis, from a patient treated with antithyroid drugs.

Here the CDR3 reads CAWSPQRDNEQFF. The CDR3 DNA follows: TGTGCCTGGAGTCCACAGCGGGACAATGAGCAGTTCTTC. The chain joins TRBV30 to TRBJ2-1, with D perhaps matching TRBD2 (6 bases). CDR1 and CDR2 from the germline V gene are GTSNPN and SVGIG (reference sequence). Deletions cut 2 bases from V and 5 bases from J, with 10 bases between. CDR3 length equals 13 residues.